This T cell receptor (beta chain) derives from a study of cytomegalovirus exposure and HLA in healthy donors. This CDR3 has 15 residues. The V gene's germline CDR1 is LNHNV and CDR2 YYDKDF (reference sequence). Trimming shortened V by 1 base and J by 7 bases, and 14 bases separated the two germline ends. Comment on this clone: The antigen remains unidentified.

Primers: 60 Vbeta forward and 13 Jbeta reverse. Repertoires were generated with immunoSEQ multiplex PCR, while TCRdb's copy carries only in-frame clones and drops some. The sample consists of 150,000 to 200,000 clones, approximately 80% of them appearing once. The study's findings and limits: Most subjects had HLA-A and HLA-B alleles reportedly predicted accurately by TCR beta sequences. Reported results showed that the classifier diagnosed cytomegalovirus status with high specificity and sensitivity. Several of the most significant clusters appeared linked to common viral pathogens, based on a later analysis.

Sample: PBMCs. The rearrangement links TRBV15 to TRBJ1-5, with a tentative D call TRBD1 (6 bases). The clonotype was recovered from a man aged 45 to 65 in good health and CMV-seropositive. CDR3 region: CATSRGGQLNQPQHF. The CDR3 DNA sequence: TGTGCCACCAGCAGAGGGGGGCAGTTAAACCAGCCCCAGCATTTT.